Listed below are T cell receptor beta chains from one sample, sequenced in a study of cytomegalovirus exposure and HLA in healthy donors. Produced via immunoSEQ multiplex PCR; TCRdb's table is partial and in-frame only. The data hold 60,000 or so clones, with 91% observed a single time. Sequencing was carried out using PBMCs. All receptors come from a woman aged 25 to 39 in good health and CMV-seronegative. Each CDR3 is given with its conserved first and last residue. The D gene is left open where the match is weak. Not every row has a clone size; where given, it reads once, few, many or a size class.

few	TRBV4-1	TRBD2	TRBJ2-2	CASSRQIALAGGGELFF	TGCGCCAGCAGCCGGCAGATCGCTCTAGCGGGCGGCGGGGAGCTGTTTTTT
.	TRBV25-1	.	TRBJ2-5	CASSEPGRFQETQYF	TGTGCCAGCAGTGAACCTGGGAGATTTCAAGAGACCCAGTACTTC
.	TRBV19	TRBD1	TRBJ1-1	CASRTQGARTEAFF	TGTGCCAGTAGAACGCAGGGGGCGAGGACTGAAGCTTTCTTT
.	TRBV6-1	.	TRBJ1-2	CASTSTAGFLYGYTF	TGTGCCAGCACCAGCACGGCGGGCTTCCTTTATGGCTACACCTTC
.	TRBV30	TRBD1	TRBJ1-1	CAWTFRRQGYTEAFF	TGTGCCTGGACCTTCCGGAGACAGGGGTACACTGAAGCTTTCTTT
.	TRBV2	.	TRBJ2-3	CASREWGGTDTQYF	TGTGCCAGCAGGGAATGGGGGGGCACAGATACGCAGTATTTT
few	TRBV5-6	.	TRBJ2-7	CASSLGGGSSYEQYF	TGTGCCAGCAGCTTGGGGGGAGGCAGCTCCTACGAGCAGTACTTC
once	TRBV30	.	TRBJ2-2	CAWSRQAALFF	TGTGCCTGGAGCCGGCAGGCTGCGCTGTTTTTT
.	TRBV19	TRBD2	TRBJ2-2	CASSPPSGSQTGELFF	TGTGCCAGTAGTCCCCCTAGCGGGAGTCAAACCGGGGAGCTGTTTTTT
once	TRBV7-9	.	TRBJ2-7	CASSLAAGLSYEQYF	TGTGCCAGCAGCTTAGCAGCGGGCCTCTCCTACGAGCAGTACTTC
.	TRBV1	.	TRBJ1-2	CTSSQYRAGTLKGGLYGYTF	TGCACCAGCAGCCAGTATAGAGCCGGGACACTTAAAGGGGGCCTCTATGGCTACACCTTC
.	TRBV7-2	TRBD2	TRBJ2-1	CASSLSGRASNEQFF	TGTGCCAGCAGCTTGAGCGGGAGGGCCAGCAATGAGCAGTTCTTC
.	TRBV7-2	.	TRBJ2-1	CASSSSKRESGEQFF	TGTGCCAGCAGCTCCAGCAAACGGGAGTCCGGTGAGCAGTTCTTC
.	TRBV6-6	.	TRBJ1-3	CASSQQGGYGNTIYF	TGTGCCAGCAGCCAACAAGGGGGATATGGAAACACCATATATTTT
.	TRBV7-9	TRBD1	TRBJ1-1	CASSLGTPGQGGGEAFF	TGTGCCAGCAGCTTAGGGACGCCGGGACAGGGAGGCGGTGAAGCTTTCTTT
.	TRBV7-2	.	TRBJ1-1	CASSLGRAREAFF	TGTGCCAGCAGCTTGGGGAGAGCCAGAGAAGCTTTCTTT
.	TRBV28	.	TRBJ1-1	CATGLFPGRATEAFF	TGTGCCACGGGGTTGTTCCCCGGGCGGGCCACTGAAGCTTTCTTT
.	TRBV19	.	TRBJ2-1	CASRIGRDRNEQLF	TGTGCCAGCCGAATAGGACGGGATCGGAATGAGCAGCTCTTC
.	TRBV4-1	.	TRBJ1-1	CASSQAPQGNTEAFF	TGCGCCAGCAGCCAAGCTCCCCAGGGAAACACTGAAGCTTTCTTT
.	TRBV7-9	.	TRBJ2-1	CASSTGGPYNEQFF	TGTGCCAGCAGCACGGGGGGCCCCTACAATGAGCAGTTCTTC
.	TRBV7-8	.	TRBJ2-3	CASSLARWSFTDTQYF	TGTGCCAGCAGCTTAGCCCGGTGGTCCTTCACAGATACGCAGTATTTT
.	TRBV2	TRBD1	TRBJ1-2	CASSVTGGVDGYTF	TGTGCCAGCAGTGTGACAGGGGGGGTGGATGGCTACACCTTC
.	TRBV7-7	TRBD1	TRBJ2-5	CASSPGTVETQYF	TGTGCTAGCAGCCCAGGGACAGTGGAGACCCAGTACTTC
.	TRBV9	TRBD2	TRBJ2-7	CASSVVGTSSYEQYF	TGTGCCAGCAGCGTAGTTGGGACTAGCAGCTACGAGCAGTACTTC
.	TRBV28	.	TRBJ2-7	CASSPPRRGHYEQYF	TGTGCCAGCAGTCCCCCTCGGAGGGGTCACTACGAGCAGTACTTC
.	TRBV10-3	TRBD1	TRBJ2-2	CAISKRTGGTGELFF	TGTGCCATCAGTAAAAGGACAGGGGGGACCGGGGAGCTGTTTTTT
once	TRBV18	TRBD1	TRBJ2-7	CASSPGGQTYEQYF	TGTGCCAGCTCACCAGGGGGACAGACCTACGAGCAGTACTTC
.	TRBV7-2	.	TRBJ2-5	CASRSIGSETQYF	TGTGCCAGCAGATCTATAGGGAGCGAGACCCAGTACTTC
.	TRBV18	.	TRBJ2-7	CASSATGPEQYF	TGTGCCAGCTCGGCTACAGGGCCCGAGCAGTACTTC
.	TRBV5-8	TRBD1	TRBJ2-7	CASSLVWGQGAGEQYF	TGTGCCAGCAGCTTGGTATGGGGGCAGGGGGCTGGAGAGCAGTACTTC
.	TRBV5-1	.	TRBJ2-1	CASSPSGFEQFF	TGCGCCAGCAGTCCGAGCGGTTTTGAGCAGTTCTTC
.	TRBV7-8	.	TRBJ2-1	CASSSGGPQGINEQFF	TGTGCCAGCAGCTCCGGAGGGCCCCAGGGTATCAATGAGCAGTTCTTC
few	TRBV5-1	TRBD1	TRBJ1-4	CASSLGTVPRGPAEKLFF	TGCGCCAGCAGCTTGGGTACAGTCCCGAGGGGGCCGGCGGAAAAACTGTTTTTT
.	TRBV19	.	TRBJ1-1	CASSPRLGPEAFF	TGTGCCAGTAGTCCACGGTTGGGGCCTGAAGCTTTCTTT
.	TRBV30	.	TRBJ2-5	CAWNGIAAQETQYF	TGTGCCTGGAACGGGATAGCGGCCCAAGAGACCCAGTACTTC
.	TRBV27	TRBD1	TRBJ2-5	CASKSLDREETQYF	TGTGCCAGCAAGTCGCTTGACAGGGAGGAGACCCAGTACTTC
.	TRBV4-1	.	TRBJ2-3	CASSQVGHDTDTQYF	TGCGCCAGCAGCCAAGTCGGACATGACACAGATACGCAGTATTTT
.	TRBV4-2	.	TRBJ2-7	CASSQELIRRAKPYEQYF	TGTGCCAGCAGCCAAGAATTGATCAGGCGGGCGAAGCCCTACGAGCAGTACTTC
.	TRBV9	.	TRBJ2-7	CASSVASVSGEQYF	TGTGCCAGCAGCGTAGCTAGTGTTTCCGGCGAGCAGTACTTC
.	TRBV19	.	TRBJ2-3	CASKGGITDTQYF	TGTGCCAGTAAGGGCGGGATCACAGATACGCAGTATTTT
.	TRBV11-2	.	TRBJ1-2	CASSLDGAQGYGYTF	TGTGCCAGCAGCTTAGATGGGGCCCAGGGCTATGGCTACACCTTC
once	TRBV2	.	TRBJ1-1	CASRIQGRDTEAFF	TGTGCCAGCAGGATACAAGGGAGGGACACTGAAGCTTTCTTT
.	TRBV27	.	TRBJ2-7	CASSLKTEDSSYEQYF	TGTGCCAGCAGTCTGAAGACCGAGGATAGCTCCTACGAGCAGTACTTC
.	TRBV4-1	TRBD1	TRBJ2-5	CASSPGQGPTQETQYF	TGCGCCAGCAGCCCAGGACAGGGGCCCACCCAAGAGACCCAGTACTTC
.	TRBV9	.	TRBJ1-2	CASSAGMVGGYTF	TGTGCCAGCAGCGCGGGAATGGTGGGGGGCTACACCTTC
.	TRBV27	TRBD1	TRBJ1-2	CASSRNRGSYTF	TGTGCCAGCAGTCGAAACAGGGGTAGCTACACCTTC